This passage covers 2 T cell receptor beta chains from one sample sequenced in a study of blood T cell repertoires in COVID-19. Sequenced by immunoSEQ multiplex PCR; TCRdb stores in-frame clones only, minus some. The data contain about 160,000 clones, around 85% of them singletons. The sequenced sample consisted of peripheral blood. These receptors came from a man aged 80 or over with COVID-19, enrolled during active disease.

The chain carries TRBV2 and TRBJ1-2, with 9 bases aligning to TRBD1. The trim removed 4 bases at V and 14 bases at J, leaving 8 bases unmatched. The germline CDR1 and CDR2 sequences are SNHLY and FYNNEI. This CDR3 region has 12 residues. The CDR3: CASSGDRAPSTF. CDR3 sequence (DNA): TGTGCCAGCAGTGGGGACAGGGCCCCGTCTACCTTC.

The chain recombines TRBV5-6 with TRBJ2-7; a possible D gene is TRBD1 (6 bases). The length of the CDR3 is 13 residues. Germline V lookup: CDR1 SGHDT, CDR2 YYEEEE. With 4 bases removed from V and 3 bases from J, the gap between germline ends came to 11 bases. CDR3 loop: CASSPIRGYEQYF. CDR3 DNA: TGTGCCAGCAGCCCCATCAGGGGCTACGAGCAGTACTTC. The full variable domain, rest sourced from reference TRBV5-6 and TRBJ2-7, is DAGVTQSPTHLIKTRGQQVTLRCSPKSGHDTVSWYQQALGQGPQFIFQYYEEEERQRGNFPDRFSGHQFPNYSSELNVNALLLGDSALYLCASSPIRGYEQYFGPGTRLTVT.